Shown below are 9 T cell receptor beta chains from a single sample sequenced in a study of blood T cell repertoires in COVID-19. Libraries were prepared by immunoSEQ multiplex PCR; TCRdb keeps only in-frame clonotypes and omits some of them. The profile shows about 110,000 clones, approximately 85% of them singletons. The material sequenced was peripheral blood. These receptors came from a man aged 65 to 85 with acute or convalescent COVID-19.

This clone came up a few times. The CDR3 DNA follows: TGTGCCAGCAGTCAACCCGGACAGGGTGCGGACACCATATATTTT. It codes for CASSQPGQGADTIYF. V gene TRBV2 combines with J gene TRBJ1-3, with 8 bases aligning to TRBD1. The trim removed 5 bases at V and 8 bases at J, leaving 11 bases unmatched. Germline V gives CDR1 SNHLY, CDR2 FYNNEI. The CDR3 covers 15 residues.

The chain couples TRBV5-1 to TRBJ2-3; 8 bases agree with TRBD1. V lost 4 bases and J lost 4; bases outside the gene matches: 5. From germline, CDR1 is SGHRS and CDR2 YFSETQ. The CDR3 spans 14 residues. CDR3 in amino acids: CASSPDREADTQYF. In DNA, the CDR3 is TGCGCCAGCAGCCCGGACAGGGAGGCAGATACGCAGTATTTT.

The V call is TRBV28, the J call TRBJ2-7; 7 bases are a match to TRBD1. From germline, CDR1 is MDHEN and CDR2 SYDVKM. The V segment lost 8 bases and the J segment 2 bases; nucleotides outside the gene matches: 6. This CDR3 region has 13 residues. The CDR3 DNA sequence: TGTGCCAGCGGGTTGGGACAGACCTACGAGCAGTACTTC. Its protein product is CASGLGQTYEQYF.

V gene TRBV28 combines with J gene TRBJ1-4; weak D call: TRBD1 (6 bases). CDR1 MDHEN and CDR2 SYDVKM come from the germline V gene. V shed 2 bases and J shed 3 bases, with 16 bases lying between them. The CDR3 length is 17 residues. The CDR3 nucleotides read TGTGCCAGCAGTTTAATGGGGGGGCTGGGGCCTAATGAAAAACTGTTTTTT. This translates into CASSLMGGLGPNEKLFF.

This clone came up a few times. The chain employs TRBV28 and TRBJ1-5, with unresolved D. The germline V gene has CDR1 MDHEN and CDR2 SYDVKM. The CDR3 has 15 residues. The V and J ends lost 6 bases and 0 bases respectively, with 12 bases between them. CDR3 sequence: CASSRQVNSNQPQHF. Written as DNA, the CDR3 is TGTGCCAGCAGCCGACAAGTTAATAGCAATCAGCCCCAGCATTTT.

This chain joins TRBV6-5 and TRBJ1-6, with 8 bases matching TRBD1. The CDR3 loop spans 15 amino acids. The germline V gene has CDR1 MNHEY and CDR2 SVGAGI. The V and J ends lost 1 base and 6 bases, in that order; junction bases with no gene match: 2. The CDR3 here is CASSYYGQGNSPLHF. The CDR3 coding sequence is TGTGCCAGCAGTTACTATGGACAGGGTAATTCACCCCTCCACTTT.

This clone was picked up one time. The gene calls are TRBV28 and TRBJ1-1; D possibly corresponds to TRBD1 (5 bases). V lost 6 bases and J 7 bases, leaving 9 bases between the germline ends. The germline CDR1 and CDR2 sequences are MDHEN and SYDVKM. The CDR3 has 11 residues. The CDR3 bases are TGTGCCAGCAGAAGACAGTTTGAAGCTTTCTTT. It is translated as CASRRQFEAFF.

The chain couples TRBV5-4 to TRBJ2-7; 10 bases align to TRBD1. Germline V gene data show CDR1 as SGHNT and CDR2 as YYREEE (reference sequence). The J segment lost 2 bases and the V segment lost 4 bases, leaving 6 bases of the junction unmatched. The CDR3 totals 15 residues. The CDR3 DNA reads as TGTGCCAGCAGCCTGACAGGGGGCCAAACCTACGAGCAGTACTTC. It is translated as CASSLTGGQTYEQYF.

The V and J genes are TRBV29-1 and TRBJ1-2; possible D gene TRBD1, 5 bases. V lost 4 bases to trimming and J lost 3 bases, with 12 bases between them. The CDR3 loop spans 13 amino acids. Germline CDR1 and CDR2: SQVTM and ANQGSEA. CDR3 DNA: TGCAGCGTTGTAAAACGGGGGGACTATGGCTACACCTTC. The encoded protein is CSVVKRGDYGYTF.